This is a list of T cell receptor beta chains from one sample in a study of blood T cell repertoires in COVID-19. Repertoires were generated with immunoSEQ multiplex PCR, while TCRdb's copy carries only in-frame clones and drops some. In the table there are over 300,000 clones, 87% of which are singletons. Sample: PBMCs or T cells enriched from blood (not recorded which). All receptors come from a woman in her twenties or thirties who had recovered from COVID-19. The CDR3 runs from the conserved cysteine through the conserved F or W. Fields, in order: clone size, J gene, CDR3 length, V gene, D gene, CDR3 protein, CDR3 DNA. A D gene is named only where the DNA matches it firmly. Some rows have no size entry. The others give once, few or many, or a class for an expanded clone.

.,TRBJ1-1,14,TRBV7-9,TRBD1,CASSATGENTEAFF,TGTGCCAGCAGCGCCACAGGGGAGAACACTGAAGCTTTCTTT
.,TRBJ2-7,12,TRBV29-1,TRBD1,CSARQGAYEQYF,TGCAGCGCCAGACAGGGTGCCTACGAGCAGTACTTC
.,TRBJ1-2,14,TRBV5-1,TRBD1,CASSLGQGNYGYTF,TGCGCCAGCAGCTTGGGACAGGGTAACTATGGCTACACCTTC
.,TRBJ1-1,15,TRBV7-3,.,CASSSAGGAGTEAFF,TGTGCCAGCAGCTCAGCTGGGGGCGCAGGCACTGAAGCTTTCTTT
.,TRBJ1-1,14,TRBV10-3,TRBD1,CAISDTGAVTEAFF,TGTGCCATCAGTGACACAGGGGCCGTCACTGAAGCTTTCTTT
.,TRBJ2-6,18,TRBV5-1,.,CASSFGGPLDSGANVLTF,TGCGCCAGCAGCTTTGGAGGCCCTCTTGACTCTGGGGCCAACGTCCTGACTTTC
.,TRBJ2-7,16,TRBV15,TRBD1,CATSRDWGQENYEQYF,TGTGCCACCAGCAGAGATTGGGGACAGGAGAACTACGAGCAGTACTTC
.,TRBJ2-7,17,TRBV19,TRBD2,CASSISGWSGETYEQYF,TGTGCCAGTAGTATTAGTGGGTGGAGCGGGGAGACCTACGAGCAGTACTTC
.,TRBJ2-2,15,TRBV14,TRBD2,CASSPGTINTGELFF,TGTGCCAGCAGTCCCGGGACTATAAACACCGGGGAGCTGTTTTTT
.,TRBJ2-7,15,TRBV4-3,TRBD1,CASSQDRAGGYEQYF,TGCGCCAGCAGCCAAGATAGGGCAGGGGGCTACGAGCAGTACTTC
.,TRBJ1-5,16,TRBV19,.,CATDLGRLYSNQPQHF,TGTGCCACCGACCTGGGCCGACTATATAGCAATCAGCCCCAGCATTTT
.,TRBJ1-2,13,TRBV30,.,CAWSVRGPYGYTF,TGTGCCTGGAGTGTACGCGGTCCTTATGGCTACACCTTC
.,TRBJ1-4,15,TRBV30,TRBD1,CAWSSGTATNEKLFF,TGTGCCTGGTCATCCGGGACAGCAACTAATGAAAAACTGTTTTTT
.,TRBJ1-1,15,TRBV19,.,CASSKEGTLNTEAFF,TGTGCCAGTAGTAAAGAAGGGACACTGAACACTGAAGCTTTCTTT
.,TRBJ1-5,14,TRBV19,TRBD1,CASTGTGGFGPQHF,TGTGCCAGTACCGGGACAGGAGGGTTTGGGCCCCAGCATTTT
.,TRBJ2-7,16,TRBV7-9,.,CASSLAPGHSSYEQYF,TGTGCCAGCAGCTTAGCCCCGGGACATAGCTCCTACGAGCAGTACTTC
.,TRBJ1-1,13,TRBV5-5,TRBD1,CASSRTTGAEAFF,TGTGCCAGCAGCCGTACTACAGGGGCGGAAGCTTTCTTT
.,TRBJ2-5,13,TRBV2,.,CASNNDRQETQYF,TGTGCCAGCAATAACGACAGACAAGAGACCCAGTACTTC
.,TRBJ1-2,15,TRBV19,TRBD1,CASSRGTGANYGYTF,TGTGCCAGTAGCAGAGGGACAGGGGCGAACTATGGCTACACCTTC
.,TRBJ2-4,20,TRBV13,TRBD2,CASSLGPDIGLAGGHGIQYF,TGTGCCAGCAGCTTAGGCCCGGATATTGGACTAGCGGGGGGGCACGGCATTCAGTACTTC
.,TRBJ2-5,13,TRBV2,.,CASLVTAQETQYF,TGTGCCAGCCTAGTGACAGCTCAAGAGACCCAGTACTTC
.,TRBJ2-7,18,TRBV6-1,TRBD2,CASSEAQASGVSSYEQYF,TGTGCCAGCAGTGAAGCTCAGGCTAGCGGGGTCAGCTCCTACGAGCAGTACTTC
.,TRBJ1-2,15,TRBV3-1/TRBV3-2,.,CASSPARRVVYGYTF,TGTGCCAGCAGCCCCGCGCGGAGGGTAGTCTATGGCTACACCTTC
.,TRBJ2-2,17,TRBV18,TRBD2,CASSPPRTSGGSGELFF,TGTGCCAGCTCACCCCCACGGACTAGCGGGGGGTCCGGGGAGCTGTTTTTT
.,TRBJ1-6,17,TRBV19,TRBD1,CASSIRGQGSDNSPLHF,TGTGCCAGTAGTATTAGGGGACAGGGTTCGGATAATTCACCCCTCCACTTT
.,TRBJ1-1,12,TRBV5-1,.,CASSFGPTEAFF,TGCGCCAGCAGCTTCGGTCCCACTGAAGCTTTCTTT
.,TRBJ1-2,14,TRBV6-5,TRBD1,CASSPTGRFYGYTF,TGTGCCAGCAGCCCGACAGGGCGGTTCTATGGCTACACCTTC
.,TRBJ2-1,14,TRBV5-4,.,CASSLQGTYNEQFF,TGTGCCAGCAGCTTGCAGGGCACCTACAATGAGCAGTTCTTC
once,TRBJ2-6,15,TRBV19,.,CASSVQDSGANVLTF,TGTGCCAGTAGTGTACAGGACTCTGGGGCCAACGTCCTGACTTTC